This note documents a single T cell receptor beta chain sequence. These data are taken from a study of cytomegalovirus exposure and HLA in healthy donors. It was with 60 Vbeta and 13 Jbeta primers that the PCR ran. The table came from immunoSEQ multiplex PCR; TCRdb's copy has only in-frame clones and leaves some out. The sample holds over 80,000 clones; 82% are singletons and the top ten take about 4%. The source material was PBMCs. This TCR came from a man in his fifties or sixties in good health and CMV-seronegative.

The CDR3 loop is CATQETPGSVAKRNEQFF. The CDR3 nucleotides are TGTGCCACTCAGGAGACACCGGGGAGTGTGGCTAAAAGGAATGAGCAGTTCTTC. The V gene is TRBV19, the J gene TRBJ2-1, with D maybe TRBD2 (5 bases). The CDR3 covers 18 residues. V dropped 10 bases and J dropped 7 bases, with 32 bases sitting between them. Germline assignment: CDR1 LNHDA and CDR2 SQIVND (reference sequence).